Below, one TCR beta chain is given with its context. The antigen remains unidentified. The CDR3 length is 14 residues. The ends were cut back, 6 bases at V and 8 bases at J, with 18 bases in the middle. Germline V CDR1 and CDR2: WNHNN, SYGVQD (reference sequence). This entry belongs to a study of OX40 agonist ivuxolimab in advanced cancers. Study results and limitations: More expanded clones were found, on average, in CD8+ than in CD4+ T cells.

Peripheral blood came from all dose cohorts at three timepoints. Profiled with immunoSEQ multiplex PCR; TCRdb holds only in-frame clones, not every one. The table lists 15,000 or so clones, roughly 84% of them singletons, with about 25% in the top ten. V gene TRBV10-1 combines with J gene TRBJ2-3; perhaps TRBD2 as D (7 bases). This specimen consisted of CD4+ or CD8+ T cells sorted from blood, obtained in a trial of the OX40 agonist ivuxolimab. The sequence was obtained from an adult with an advanced solid tumor such as melanoma, head and neck, liver or kidney cancer. CDR3 sequence reads: CASSESGGAGTQYF. The CDR3 coding sequence is TGCGCCAGCAGCGAGAGTGGGGGGGCCGGTACGCAGTATTTT.